The sequence of this T cell receptor (beta chain) was determined in a study of blood T cell repertoires in COVID-19. This clone has a single count. Profiling relied on immunoSEQ multiplex PCR, and the TCRdb table lists in-frame clones only, not all of them. Of roughly 100,000 clones listed, about 80% are singletons. Losses at the gene ends were 4 bases for V and 5 bases for J; bases not matched to a gene: 11. The CDR3 extends over 16 amino acids. CDR1 is SGHRS and CDR2 is YFSETQ in the germline V gene. Sequenced: peripheral blood. The chain couples TRBV5-1 to TRBJ2-5; 10 nucleotides align to TRBD2. The sequence was obtained from a human donor in a cohort sampled during active or convalescent COVID-19. The CDR3 DNA is TGCGCCAGCAGCCCGGGACTAGCGTCCGCCCCGGAGACCCAGTACTTC. Its translation: CASSPGLASAPETQYF.